This is a list of T cell receptor beta chains from one sample in a study of technical replicates of blood from several donors. The data were produced by immunoSEQ multiplex PCR, yet TCRdb's version contains in-frame clones alone and is incomplete. This table has some 84,000 clones, 90% to 95% appearing once. Sequenced material: T cells isolated from PBMCs. These receptors all come from a human donor in good health. Each CDR3 is given with its conserved first and last residue. D genes are given only for firm matches. The listing skips clone size in some rows; elsewhere it reads once, few, many or a size class.

cdr3_nt | cdr3_aa | d_call | j_call | v_call | clone_size
TGTGCCAGCAGTCCAGGGGCTCCAGTCTATGCTTTCTTT | CASSPGAPVYAFF | . | TRBJ1-1 | TRBV27 | few
TGTGCCAGCAGCTTAGCTAGCGGGACCTACAATGAGCAGTTCTTC | CASSLASGTYNEQFF | TRBD2 | TRBJ2-1 | TRBV11-2 | .
TGTGCCAGCTCACCATTCGACCCCGGGACAGGGTGGTACGAGCAGTACTTC | CASSPFDPGTGWYEQYF | TRBD1 | TRBJ2-7 | TRBV18 | .
TGTGCCAGCAGCGTAGGGAGGACAGGGAATGAGCAGTTCTTC | CASSVGRTGNEQFF | TRBD1 | TRBJ2-1 | TRBV9 | .
TGTGCCAGCAGTTTAGGACAGAACACCGGGGAGCTGTTTTTT | CASSLGQNTGELFF | . | TRBJ2-2 | TRBV28 | .
TGTGCCAGCAGGGAAACAGGGGATTGGGAAGGCTACACCTTC | CASRETGDWEGYTF | TRBD1 | TRBJ1-2 | TRBV6-1 | .
TGTGCCAGCAGCTTGACCGGGACTAGCGGTACACAAGAGACCCAGTACTTC | CASSLTGTSGTQETQYF | TRBD2 | TRBJ2-5 | TRBV7-3 | .
TGTGCCAGCAGCTTAGAAGTGGGGACACCGGGAAACACCATATATTTT | CASSLEVGTPGNTIYF | . | TRBJ1-3 | TRBV11-3 | .
TGTGCCAGCAGCACGGGACTAGCGGGAGTCTCCTACAATGAGCAGTTCTTC | CASSTGLAGVSYNEQFF | TRBD2 | TRBJ2-1 | TRBV7-9 | .
TGTGCCAGCAGTGAAGCCCCGGGGACAGGGATTATGAACACTGAAGCTTTCTTT | CASSEAPGTGIMNTEAFF | TRBD1 | TRBJ1-1 | TRBV6-1 | once
TGTGCCAGCAGGGCGGGAGGGACAGTGGGACCTTCGTCCTACGAGCAGTACTTC | CASRAGGTVGPSSYEQYF | TRBD2 | TRBJ2-7 | TRBV5-5 | once
TGTGCCAGCAGTTTAGGACTAGCAAGGAATGAGCAGTTCTTC | CASSLGLARNEQFF | TRBD2 | TRBJ2-1 | TRBV27 | .
TGCGCCAGCAGCTCGGGTCAGGGGATCCCCACAGATACGCAGTATTTT | CASSSGQGIPTDTQYF | . | TRBJ2-3 | TRBV5-1 | .
TGTGCCAGCAGCGACGAGACAGGGTCTAGCACAGATACGCAGTATTTT | CASSDETGSSTDTQYF | TRBD1 | TRBJ2-3 | TRBV6-6 | .
TGTGCCAGCACCTTGAGCGGGAGGTCCGGGGAGCTGTTTTTT | CASTLSGRSGELFF | TRBD2 | TRBJ2-2 | TRBV6-5 | .
TGCGCCAGCAGTGATAGCGGGTATGAGCAGTTCTTC | CASSDSGYEQFF | TRBD2 | TRBJ2-1 | TRBV10-1 | .
TGCGCCAGCAGCGGGGGACAGGGGAACACTGAAGCTTTCTTT | CASSGGQGNTEAFF | TRBD1 | TRBJ1-1 | TRBV5-1 | few
TGTGCCAGCAGTGATTTGGGACTAACTAGCCACAATGAGCAGTTCTTC | CASSDLGLTSHNEQFF | TRBD2 | TRBJ2-1 | TRBV25-1 | once
TGTGCCAGCAGTCCATTGGACTGGAGGGCTGAGCAGTTCTTC | CASSPLDWRAEQFF | . | TRBJ2-1 | TRBV27 | .
TGTGCCAGCAGCGTTGCCGGGTTGCACACCGGGGAGCTGTTTTTT | CASSVAGLHTGELFF | . | TRBJ2-2 | TRBV9 | .
TGTGCCAGCAGGGGGGGACTAGCGGGCTACGAGCAGTACTTC | CASRGGLAGYEQYF | TRBD2 | TRBJ2-7 | TRBV28 | .
TGTGCCAGCAGTGATAACAGCCTAACTAACTATGGCTACACCTTC | CASSDNSLTNYGYTF | . | TRBJ1-2 | TRBV25-1 | .
TGCGCCAGCAGCCGCCTCGCCGGGGGTCTCACCTACGAGCAGTACTTC | CASSRLAGGLTYEQYF | . | TRBJ2-7 | TRBV4-1 | .
TGTGCCAGTCGTCAGTATAATAATGAAAAACTGTTTTTT | CASRQYNNEKLFF | . | TRBJ1-4 | TRBV19 | .
TGTGCCTGGGAGAGATTCGCCGGGGCCAACGTCCTGACTTTC | CAWERFAGANVLTF | . | TRBJ2-6 | TRBV30 | .
TGTGCCAGCAGTTTATCGTCCTACGAGCAGTACTTC | CASSLSSYEQYF | . | TRBJ2-7 | TRBV28 | .
TGCAGCGCCAGGGGTTACTACGAGCAGTACTTC | CSARGYYEQYF | . | TRBJ2-7 | TRBV29-1 | once
TGTGCCAGCAGTCGGGGAAAGATCGGAAACGAGCAGTACTTC | CASSRGKIGNEQYF | . | TRBJ2-7 | TRBV25-1 | once
TGTGCCACCACCCTAGCAGCACACACAGATACGCAGTATTTT | CATTLAAHTDTQYF | . | TRBJ2-3 | TRBV6-1 | .
TGTGCCAGCAGAACTAGCGGGAGCTACAATGAGCAGTTCTTC | CASRTSGSYNEQFF | TRBD2 | TRBJ2-1 | TRBV6-5 | .
TGTGCCAGCAGCTTATTTTCTAGTACCGGGGAGCTGTTTTTT | CASSLFSSTGELFF | . | TRBJ2-2 | TRBV11-3 | once
TGTGCCAGCGTTCTAGGACAGGAGAGCAATCAGCCCCAGCATTTT | CASVLGQESNQPQHF | TRBD1 | TRBJ1-5 | TRBV6-6 | .
TGCGCCAGCAGCGCCGGACAGTACACTGAAGCTTTCTTT | CASSAGQYTEAFF | . | TRBJ1-1 | TRBV5-1 | .
TGCGCCAGCAAACTGCGGTTCGGGAGGGCCGCGGTTGTTGAGCAGTTCTTC | CASKLRFGRAAVVEQFF | TRBD2 | TRBJ2-1 | TRBV5-1 | .
TGCAGCGGAGGGCCGGGACAGGGGAAGAGCACCGGGGAGCTGTTTTTT | CSGGPGQGKSTGELFF | TRBD1 | TRBJ2-2 | TRBV29-1 | .
TGTGCCAGCAGCCGGGGGGTATATGAGCAGTTCTTC | CASSRGVYEQFF | TRBD2 | TRBJ2-1 | TRBV27 | .
TGTGCCTGGGGTGACTTCGGTAACGAGCAGTACTTC | CAWGDFGNEQYF | . | TRBJ2-7 | TRBV30 | .
TGTGCCAGCAGGACGACAGGATCTGAAGCTTTCTTT | CASRTTGSEAFF | . | TRBJ1-1 | TRBV28 | .
TGTGCCAGCTCGCTCCGACTAGCTCAGGAGACCCAGTACTTC | CASSLRLAQETQYF | TRBD2 | TRBJ2-5 | TRBV2 | once
TGTGCCAGCAGCTTACGGCTAGCGGGAGGCATCGGGGAGCTGTTTTTT | CASSLRLAGGIGELFF | TRBD2 | TRBJ2-2 | TRBV7-2 | .
TGTGCCAGCAGCGTTAGCGGGACCGTCGTCGATGAGCAGTTCTTC | CASSVSGTVVDEQFF | TRBD2 | TRBJ2-1 | TRBV9 | .
TGTGCCAGCAGCTCCCTAGCGGGAGGTACCACAGATACGCAGTATTTT | CASSSLAGGTTDTQYF | TRBD2 | TRBJ2-3 | TRBV4-2 | .
TGTGCCAGCAGCTTCGGTGATACTGGAAACACCATATATTTT | CASSFGDTGNTIYF | . | TRBJ1-3 | TRBV11-2 | .
TGTGCCAGCAGAAATATACAGGGGGCGCAATCCAATGAGCAGTTCTTC | CASRNIQGAQSNEQFF | TRBD1 | TRBJ2-1 | TRBV28 | .
TGTGCCAGCAGTTACGCGGGGCCCACCTACGAGCAGTACTTC | CASSYAGPTYEQYF | . | TRBJ2-7 | TRBV6-6 | .
TGTGCCAGCAGTTATACTAGTAGCTCCTACAATGAGCAGTTCTTC | CASSYTSSSYNEQFF | . | TRBJ2-1 | TRBV27 | .
TGCGCCAGCAGCCAAGCCGGGGGGCGCCCCCAGCATTTT | CASSQAGGRPQHF | . | TRBJ1-5 | TRBV4-1 | .